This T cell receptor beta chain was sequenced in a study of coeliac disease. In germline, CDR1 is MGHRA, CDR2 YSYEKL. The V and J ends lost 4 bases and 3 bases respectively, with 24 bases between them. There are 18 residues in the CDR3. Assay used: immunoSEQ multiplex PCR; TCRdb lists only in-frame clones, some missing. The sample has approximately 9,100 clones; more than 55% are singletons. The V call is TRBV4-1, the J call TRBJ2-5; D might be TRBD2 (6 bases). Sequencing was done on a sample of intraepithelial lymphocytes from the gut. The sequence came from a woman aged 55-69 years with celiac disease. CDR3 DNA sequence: TGCGCCAGCAGCCCGGGCGCGGTTCTGACTGGGGGGAAAGAGACCCAGTACTTC. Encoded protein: CASSPGAVLTGGKETQYF.